This T cell receptor beta chain stems from a study of T cells after yellow fever vaccination. The CDR3 is 14 residues long. The V and J ends lost 10 bases and 7 bases respectively, with 20 bases between them. Study-level findings and limits: Post-booster repertoires contained most primary-vaccination clones again (roughly 96% CD4, less than 90% CD8). A small proportion of clonotypes was detected in both the CD4 and CD8 compartments.

As concerns this clonotype: Its target is unknown.

The TCR cDNA carried a universal primer site and UMIs from 5'RACE template switching. TCRdb itself ran the 5' RACE reads through MiXCR, one entry per CDR3 protein. Found here are about 50,000 distinct CDR3 sequences, around 6.5% of them singletons; the top ten hold around 44%. The source material was CD8+ T cells sorted from PBMCs, sampled on the day of the first yellow fever vaccination. The chain joins TRBV12-3 or TRBV12-4 to TRBJ2-1; D is tentatively TRBD1 or TRBD2 (5 bases each). The receptor was derived from a man in his late teens or twenties who received the YFV17D yellow fever vaccine. CDR3 protein: CATRLGPGGNEQFF. In nucleotides, the CDR3 is TGTGCCACCCGCCTGGGACCGGGTGGGAATGAGCAGTTCTTC.